The 2 T cell receptor beta chains given below trace back to one sample, sequenced in a study of beta chain features in type 1 diabetes. General study points: A moderate, significant TCRB CDR3 shortening appeared in type 1 diabetes across four CD4+ subsets.

Expressed TCRB transcripts were sequenced after all isolated RNA was converted to cDNA. Here immunoSEQ multiplex PCR was the method, and the copy in TCRdb shows in-frame clones only, minus some. The sample has hundreds of thousands of clones, about an eighth seen once. These receptors lack a known antigen. The sample taken for sequencing was naive CD4+ T cells from blood. Receptor source: a man younger than 30 with type 1 diabetes.

The gene calls are TRBV15 and TRBJ2-6; possibly TRBD1 for D (7 bases). V gave up 0 bases and J gave up 3 bases, with 24 bases separating them. The germline CDR1 and CDR2 sequences are LNHNV and YYDKDF (reference sequence). This CDR3 spans 21 amino acids. The CDR3 DNA reads TGTGCCACCAGCAGAGATGGGCGGGACAGTGACCCTCGGGTTGGGGCCAACGTCCTGACTTTC. Amino acids: CATSRDGRDSDPRVGANVLTF. The full variable domain, completed using reference TRBV15 and TRBJ2-6, is DAMVIQNPRYQVTQFGKPVTLSCSQTLNHNVMYWYQQKSSQAPKLLFHYYDKDFNNEADTPDNFQSRRPNTSFCFLDIRSPGLGDTAMYLCATSRDGRDSDPRVGANVLTFGAGSRLTVL.

Only a few counts were recorded for this clone. Here the CDR3 DNA reads TGTGCCAGCAGTCCCCATCCCCCAGGGTCTAATGAAGCTTTCTTT. Protein: CASSPHPPGSNEAFF. This chain links TRBV25-1 with TRBJ1-1, with D perhaps TRBD1 (5 bases). Trimming removed 5 bases from V and 7 bases from J, with 20 bases in between. Germline CDR1 MGHDK, CDR2 SYGVNS. The CDR3 has 15 residues.